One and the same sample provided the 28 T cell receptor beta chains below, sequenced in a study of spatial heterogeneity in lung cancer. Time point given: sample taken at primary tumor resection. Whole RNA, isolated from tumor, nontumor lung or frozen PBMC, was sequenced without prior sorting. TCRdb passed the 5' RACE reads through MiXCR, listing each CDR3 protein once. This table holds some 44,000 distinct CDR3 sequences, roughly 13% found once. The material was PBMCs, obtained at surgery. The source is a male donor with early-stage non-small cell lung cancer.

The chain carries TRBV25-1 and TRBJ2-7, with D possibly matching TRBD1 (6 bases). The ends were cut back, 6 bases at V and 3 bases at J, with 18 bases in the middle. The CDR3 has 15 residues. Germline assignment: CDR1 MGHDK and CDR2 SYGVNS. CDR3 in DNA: TGTGCCAGCAGGGCCCGTAGGGGGATAAACTACGAGCAGTACTTC. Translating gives CASRARRGINYEQYF.

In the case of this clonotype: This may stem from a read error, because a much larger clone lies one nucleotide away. The CDR3 nucleotides read TGCAGCGTTGAATGGCCAGAACAAGAGACCCAGTACTTC. Translation gives CSVEWPEQETQYF. The rearrangement joins TRBV29-1 to TRBJ2-5; D call uncertain. The length of the CDR3 is 13 residues. Germline values: CDR1 SQVTM, CDR2 ANQGSEA. The V and J ends lost 2 bases and 2 bases respectively, with 9 bases between them.

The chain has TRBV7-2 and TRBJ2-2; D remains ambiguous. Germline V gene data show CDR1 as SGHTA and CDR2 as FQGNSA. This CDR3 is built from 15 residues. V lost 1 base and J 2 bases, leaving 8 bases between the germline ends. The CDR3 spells CASSLVVLNTGELFF. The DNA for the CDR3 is TGTGCCAGCAGCTTAGTTGTACTAAACACCGGGGAGCTGTTTTTT.

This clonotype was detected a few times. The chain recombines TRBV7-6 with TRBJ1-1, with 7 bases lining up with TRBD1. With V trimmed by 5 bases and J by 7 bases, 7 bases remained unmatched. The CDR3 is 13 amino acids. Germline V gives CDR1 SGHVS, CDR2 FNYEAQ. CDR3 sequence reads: CASSRGGQLEAFF. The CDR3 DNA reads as TGTGCCAGCAGCCGGGGGGGACAGCTTGAAGCTTTCTTT.

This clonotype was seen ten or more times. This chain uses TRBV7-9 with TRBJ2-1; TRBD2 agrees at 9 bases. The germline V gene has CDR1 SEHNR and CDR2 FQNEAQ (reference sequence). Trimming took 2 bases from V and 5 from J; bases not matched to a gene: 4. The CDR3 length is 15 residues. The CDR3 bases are TGTGCCAGCAGCTTACCCCCTAGCGGGAACAATGAGCAGTTCTTC. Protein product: CASSLPPSGNNEQFF.

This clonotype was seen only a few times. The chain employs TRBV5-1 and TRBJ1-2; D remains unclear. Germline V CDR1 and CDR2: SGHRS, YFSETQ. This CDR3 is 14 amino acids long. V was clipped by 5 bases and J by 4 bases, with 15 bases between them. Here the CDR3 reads CASSPDIPFYGYTF. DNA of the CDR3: TGCGCCAGCAGTCCCGACATACCTTTCTATGGCTACACCTTC.

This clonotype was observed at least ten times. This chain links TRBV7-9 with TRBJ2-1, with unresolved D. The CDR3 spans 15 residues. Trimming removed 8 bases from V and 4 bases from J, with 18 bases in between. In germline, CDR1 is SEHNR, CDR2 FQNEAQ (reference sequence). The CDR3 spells CASFDSGSPYNEQFF. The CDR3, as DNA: TGTGCCAGCTTTGATTCGGGTTCCCCATACAATGAGCAGTTCTTC.

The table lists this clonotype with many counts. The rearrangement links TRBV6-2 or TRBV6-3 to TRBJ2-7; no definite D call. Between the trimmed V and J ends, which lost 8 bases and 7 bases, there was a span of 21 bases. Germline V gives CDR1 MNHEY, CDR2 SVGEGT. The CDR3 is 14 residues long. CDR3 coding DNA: TGTGCCAGCGCCGTGTCGGATCGAACTGGTGAGCAGTACTTC. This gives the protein CASAVSDRTGEQYF.

CDR3 nucleotide sequence: TGCAGTGCTCCCTCTATTAGCGGGAGTAACCCAGATACGCAGTATTTT. Translating it yields CSAPSISGSNPDTQYF. This sequence joins TRBV20-1 and TRBJ2-3; 9 bases align to TRBD2. CDR1 and CDR2 (germline): DFQATT, SNEGSKA (reference sequence). Unmatched junction bases numbered 13, after V lost 5 bases and J lost 4 bases. The CDR3 sequence is 16 residues long.

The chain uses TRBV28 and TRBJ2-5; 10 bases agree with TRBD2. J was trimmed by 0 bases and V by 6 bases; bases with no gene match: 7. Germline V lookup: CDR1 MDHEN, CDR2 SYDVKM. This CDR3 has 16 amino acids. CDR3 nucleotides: TGTGCCAGCAGCAGTCTAGCGGGAGTTTACCAAGAGACCCAGTACTTC. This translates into CASSSLAGVYQETQYF.

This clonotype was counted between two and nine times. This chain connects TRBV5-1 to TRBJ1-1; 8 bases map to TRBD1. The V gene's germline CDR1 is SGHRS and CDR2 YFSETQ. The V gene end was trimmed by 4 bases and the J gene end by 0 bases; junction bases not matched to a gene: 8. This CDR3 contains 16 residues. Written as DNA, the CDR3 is TGCGCCAGCAGCCCAGGACAGGGAGGTATGAACACTGAAGCTTTCTTT. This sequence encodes CASSPGQGGMNTEAFF.

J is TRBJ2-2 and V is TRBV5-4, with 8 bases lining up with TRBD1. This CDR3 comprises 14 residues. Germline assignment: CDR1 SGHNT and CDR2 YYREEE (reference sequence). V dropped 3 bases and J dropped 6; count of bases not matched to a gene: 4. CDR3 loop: CASSSGQGPGELFF. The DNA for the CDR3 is TGTGCCAGCAGCTCTGGACAGGGCCCCGGGGAGCTGTTTTTT.

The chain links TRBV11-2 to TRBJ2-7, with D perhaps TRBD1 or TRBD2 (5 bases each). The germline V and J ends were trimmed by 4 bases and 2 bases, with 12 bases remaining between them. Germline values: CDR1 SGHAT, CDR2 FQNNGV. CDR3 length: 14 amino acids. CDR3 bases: TGTGCCAGCAGCTCCGTCCGAGGGGCCTACGAGCAGTACTTC. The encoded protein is CASSSVRGAYEQYF.

In DNA, the CDR3 is TGCGCCAGCAGTCCCACAGCAGGAGGATTCAAGAATGAAAAACTGTTTTTT. Translated: CASSPTAGGFKNEKLFF. The chain is built from TRBV23-1 and TRBJ1-4; D gene ambiguous. TRBV23-1 is an open reading frame whose function is uncertain. The V gene lost 4 bases and the J gene lost 5 bases, with 20 bases spanning the gap. The CDR3 has 17 residues.

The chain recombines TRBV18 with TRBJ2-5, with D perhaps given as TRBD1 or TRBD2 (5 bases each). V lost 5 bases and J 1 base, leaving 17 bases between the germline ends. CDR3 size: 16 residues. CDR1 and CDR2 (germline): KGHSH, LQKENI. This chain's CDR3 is CASSTRPGQAQETQYF. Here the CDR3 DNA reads TGTGCCAGCTCAACGCGACCGGGGCAGGCCCAAGAGACCCAGTACTTC.

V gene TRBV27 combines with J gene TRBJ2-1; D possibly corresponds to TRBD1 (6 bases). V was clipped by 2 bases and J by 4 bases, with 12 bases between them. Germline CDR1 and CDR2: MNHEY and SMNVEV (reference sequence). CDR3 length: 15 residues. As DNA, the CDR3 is TGTGCCAGCAGTTTAATGGGGGCCGAGTACAATGAGCAGTTCTTC. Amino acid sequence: CASSLMGAEYNEQFF.

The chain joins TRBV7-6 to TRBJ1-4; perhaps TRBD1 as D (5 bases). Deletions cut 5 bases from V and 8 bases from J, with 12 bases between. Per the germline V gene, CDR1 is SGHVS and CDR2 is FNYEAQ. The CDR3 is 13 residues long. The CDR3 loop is CASSKRQGEKLFF. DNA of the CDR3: TGTGCCAGCAGCAAAAGGCAGGGAGAAAAACTGTTTTTT.

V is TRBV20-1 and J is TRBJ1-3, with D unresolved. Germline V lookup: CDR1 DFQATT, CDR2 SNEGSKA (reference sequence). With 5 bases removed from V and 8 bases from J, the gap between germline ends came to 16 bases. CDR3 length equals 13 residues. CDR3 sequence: CSAWTGGRDTIYF. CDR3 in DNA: TGCAGTGCTTGGACGGGCGGAAGGGACACCATATATTTT.

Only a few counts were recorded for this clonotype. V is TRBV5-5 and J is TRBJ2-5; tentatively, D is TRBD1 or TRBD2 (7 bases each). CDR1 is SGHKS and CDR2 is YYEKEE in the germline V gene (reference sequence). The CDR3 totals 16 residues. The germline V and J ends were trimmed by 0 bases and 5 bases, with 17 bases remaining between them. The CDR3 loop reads CASSLAAAGGGETQYF. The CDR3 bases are TGTGCCAGCAGCTTGGCCGCGGCAGGGGGAGGGGAGACCCAGTACTTC.

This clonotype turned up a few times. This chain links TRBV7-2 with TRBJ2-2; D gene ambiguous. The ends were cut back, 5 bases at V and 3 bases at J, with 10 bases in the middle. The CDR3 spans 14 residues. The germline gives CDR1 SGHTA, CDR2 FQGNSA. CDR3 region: CASSQTAYTGELFF. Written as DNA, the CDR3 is TGTGCCAGCAGCCAAACAGCCTACACCGGGGAGCTGTTTTTT.

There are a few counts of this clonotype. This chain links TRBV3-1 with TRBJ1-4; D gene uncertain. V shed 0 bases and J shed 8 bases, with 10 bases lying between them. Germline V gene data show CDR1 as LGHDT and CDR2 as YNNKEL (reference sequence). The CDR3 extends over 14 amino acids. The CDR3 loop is CASSQEAREEKLFF. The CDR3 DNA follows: TGTGCCAGCAGCCAAGAAGCACGGGAGGAAAAACTGTTTTTT.

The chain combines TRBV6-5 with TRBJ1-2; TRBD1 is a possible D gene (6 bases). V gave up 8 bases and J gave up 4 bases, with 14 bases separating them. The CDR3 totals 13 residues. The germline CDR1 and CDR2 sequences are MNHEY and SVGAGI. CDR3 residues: CASLDSWSYGYTF. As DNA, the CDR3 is TGTGCCAGCTTGGACAGTTGGAGCTATGGCTACACCTTC.

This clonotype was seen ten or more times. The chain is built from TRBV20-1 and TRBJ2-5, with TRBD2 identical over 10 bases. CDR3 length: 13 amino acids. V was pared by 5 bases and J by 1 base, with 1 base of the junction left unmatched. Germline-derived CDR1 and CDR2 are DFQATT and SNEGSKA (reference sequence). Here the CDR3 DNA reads TGCAGTGCTGGACTAGCGGTCCAAGAGACCCAGTACTTC. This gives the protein CSAGLAVQETQYF.

CDR3 amino acids: CASSQERGTGELFF. Here the CDR3 DNA reads TGCGCCAGCAGCCAAGAGAGAGGTACCGGGGAGCTGTTTTTT. J is TRBJ2-2 and V is TRBV4-1; D uncertain. The CDR3 contains 14 residues. V was pared by 0 bases and J by 5 bases, with 7 bases between. Germline V gene data show CDR1 as MGHRA and CDR2 as YSYEKL.

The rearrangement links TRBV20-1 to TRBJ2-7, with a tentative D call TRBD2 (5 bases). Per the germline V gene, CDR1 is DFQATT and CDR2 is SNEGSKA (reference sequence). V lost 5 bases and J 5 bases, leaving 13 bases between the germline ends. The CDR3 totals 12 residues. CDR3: CSALALVDEQYF. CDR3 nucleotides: TGCAGTGCTTTAGCGCTGGTGGACGAGCAGTACTTC.

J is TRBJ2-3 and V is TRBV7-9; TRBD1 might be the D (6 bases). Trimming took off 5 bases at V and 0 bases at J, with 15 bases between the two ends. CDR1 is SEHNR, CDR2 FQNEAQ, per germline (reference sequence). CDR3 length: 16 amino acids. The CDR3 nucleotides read TGTGCCAGCAGCCATAAGGACAGCCCTAGCACAGATACGCAGTATTTT. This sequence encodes CASSHKDSPSTDTQYF. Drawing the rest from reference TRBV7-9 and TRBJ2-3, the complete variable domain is DTGVSQNPRHKITKRGQNVTFRCDPISEHNRLYWYRQTLGQGPEFLTYFQNEAQLEKSRLLSDRFSAERPKGSFSTLEIQRTEQGDSAMYLCASSHKDSPSTDTQYFGPGTRLTVL.

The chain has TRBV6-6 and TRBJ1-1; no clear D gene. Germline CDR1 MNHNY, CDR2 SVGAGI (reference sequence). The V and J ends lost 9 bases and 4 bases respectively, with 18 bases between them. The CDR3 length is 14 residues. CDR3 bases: TGTGCCAGTGGGGTGAATGGTCGGGGCACTGAAGCTTTCTTT. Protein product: CASGVNGRGTEAFF.

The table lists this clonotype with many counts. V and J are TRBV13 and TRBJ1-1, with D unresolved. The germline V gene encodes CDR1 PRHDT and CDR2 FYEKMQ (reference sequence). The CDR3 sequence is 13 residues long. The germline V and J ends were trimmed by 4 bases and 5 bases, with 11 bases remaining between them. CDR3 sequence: CASSSNRGTEAFF. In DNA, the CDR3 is TGTGCCAGCAGCTCCAACCGGGGAACTGAAGCTTTCTTT.